These 29 T cell receptor beta chains share one sample of origin, sequenced in a study of T-cell memory formation after mild COVID-19. TCRdb reanalysed the 5' RACE reads using MiXCR and keeps one entry per CDR3 protein. The repertoire holds roughly 300,000 distinct CDR3 sequences, with around 15% as singletons. Sequenced input: PBMCs or a T cell subset sorted from them (not recorded which). Receptor source: a young man who had mild COVID-19 (a few samples of this study predate the infection). Cell type and time point are not known.

The chain combines TRBV25-1 with TRBJ2-3; 7 bases are shared with TRBD2. Germline V gene data show CDR1 as MGHDK and CDR2 as SYGVNS. This CDR3 contains 14 residues. Trimming removed 2 bases from V and 4 bases from J; junction bases left unmatched: 3. The CDR3 region has the DNA TGTGCCAGCAGTGAAGTGGCGGGGGCAGATACGCAGTATTTT. Translation gives CASSEVAGADTQYF.

This clonotype was seen ten or more times. The V and J genes are TRBV10-3 and TRBJ1-1, with a weak D call TRBD1 (6 bases). V lost 11 bases to trimming and J lost 6 bases, with 22 bases between them. The CDR3 contains 14 residues. Germline V lookup: CDR1 ENHRY, CDR2 SYGVKD. The CDR3 sequence is CAVAGTSSGAEAFF. The CDR3 DNA is TGTGCCGTTGCCGGGACATCCTCAGGCGCTGAAGCTTTCTTT.

The chain has TRBV7-2 and TRBJ2-6; 9 nucleotides agree with TRBD1. The ends lost 1 base at V and 0 bases at J; junction bases unmatched: 4. The V gene's germline CDR1 is SGHTA and CDR2 FQGNSA. CDR3 length equals 18 residues. CDR3 coding DNA: TGTGCCAGCAGCTTAGTGGGGACAGGGATCTCTGGGGCCAACGTCCTGACTTTC. Its translation is CASSLVGTGISGANVLTF.

The count of this clonotype is one. CDR3 loop: CASSRQGMSYNEQFF. Here the CDR3 DNA reads TGTGCCAGCAGCCGACAGGGGATGTCCTACAATGAGCAGTTCTTC. This chain joins TRBV7-2 and TRBJ2-1, with 8 bases matching TRBD1. The CDR3 runs 15 residues. CDR1 SGHTA and CDR2 FQGNSA come from the germline V gene. With 5 bases clipped from V and 1 base from J, the junction kept 4 bases outside the gene matches.

The chain couples TRBV12-3 or TRBV12-4 to TRBJ1-1; 10 nucleotides line up with TRBD1. The CDR3 runs to 12 residues. J was trimmed by 11 bases and V by 8 bases; bases with no gene match: 8. CDR3 DNA sequence: TGTGCCAGCGGACAGGGGGGTTTGGACGCTTTCTTT. This gives the protein CASGQGGLDAFF.

CDR3 loop: CASSLGDSYQPQHF. The CDR3 bases are TGTGCCAGCAGTTTGGGGGACAGTTATCAGCCCCAGCATTTT. J is TRBJ1-5 and V is TRBV12-3 or TRBV12-4; the match to TRBD1 covers 7 bases. CDR3 size: 14 residues. The V gene end was trimmed by 3 bases and the J gene end by 5 bases; junction bases not matched to a gene: 4.

This clonotype has just a few counts. This may stem from a read error, because a much larger clone lies one nucleotide away. The CDR3 here is CASSDETQYF. CDR3 nucleotide sequence: TGTGCCAGCAGTGATGAGACCCAGTACTTC. V usage is TRBV25-1 and J usage is TRBJ2-5, with D unclear. Trimming left V 3 bases short and J 5 bases short, with 1 base between. Germline assignment: CDR1 MGHDK and CDR2 SYGVNS. This CDR3 spans 10 amino acids.

The chain has TRBV7-2 and TRBJ2-1; D unclear. CDR3 size: 15 residues. The germline V and J ends were trimmed by 2 bases and 7 bases, with 15 bases remaining between them. Germline V lookup: CDR1 SGHTA, CDR2 FQGNSA. CDR3 loop: CASSLSPLPSNEQFF. The CDR3 coding sequence is TGTGCCAGCAGCTTATCGCCCCTTCCCTCTAATGAGCAGTTCTTC.

This clonotype was seen repeatedly, ten times or more. The chain combines TRBV7-2 with TRBJ2-1; D perhaps matches TRBD1 (6 bases). V shed 6 bases and J shed 7 bases, with 19 bases lying between them. Germline values: CDR1 SGHTA, CDR2 FQGNSA. This CDR3 is built from 15 residues. The CDR3 is CASSLRRQGMNEQFF. DNA for the CDR3: TGTGCCAGCAGTCTTAGGCGGCAGGGGATGAATGAGCAGTTCTTC.

In this sample, this clonotype turned up many times. This rearrangement joins TRBV4-3 to TRBJ2-7; 7 nucleotides line up with TRBD1. The CDR3 spans 15 residues. Germline trimming cut 0 bases from V and 4 bases from J; bases unmatched to any gene: 6. From germline, CDR1 is LGHNA and CDR2 YSLEER. The CDR3 DNA reads TGCGCCAGCAGCCAAGATAGACAGGGAGTTTACGAGCAGTACTTC. Encoded protein: CASSQDRQGVYEQYF.

This clonotype was detected many times. The rearrangement joins TRBV11-2 to TRBJ2-3; no clear D. V was trimmed by 0 bases and J by 7 bases, leaving 8 bases between them. The germline CDR1 and CDR2 sequences are SGHAT and FQNNGV. This CDR3 has 13 residues. The CDR3 is CASSLDRRNTQYF. The CDR3 bases are TGTGCCAGCAGCTTAGATCGGCGAAATACGCAGTATTTT.

The V call is TRBV29-1, the J call TRBJ2-3, with 9 positions matching TRBD2. Germline-derived CDR1 and CDR2 are SQVTM and ANQGSEA. Unmatched junction bases numbered 2, after V lost 6 bases and J lost 4 bases. There are 12 residues in the CDR3. CDR3 DNA: TGCAGCGTGGGACTAGCCGCAGATACGCAGTATTTT. This translates into CSVGLAADTQYF.

This clonotype was detected only a few times. This chain uses TRBV7-2 with TRBJ2-5, with 10 bases that match TRBD2. With V trimmed by 3 bases and J by 4 bases, 5 bases remained unmatched. In germline, CDR1 is SGHTA, CDR2 FQGNSA. The CDR3 has 15 amino acids. Here the CDR3 reads CASSFQRGGVETQYF. CDR3 in DNA: TGTGCCAGCAGCTTCCAGCGGGGGGGCGTAGAGACCCAGTACTTC.

This clonotype came up a few times. The chain couples TRBV2 to TRBJ2-3; D might be TRBD1 or TRBD2, each matching 5 bases. Germline CDR1 reads SNHLY; CDR2 reads FYNNEI. V was pared by 9 bases and J by 5 bases, with 24 bases between. The CDR3 runs to 16 residues. Written as DNA, the CDR3 is TGTGCCAGGACAAGTGGTCGACAGAGGGCTCAAGATACGCAGTATTTT. This gives the protein CARTSGRQRAQDTQYF.

This chain uses TRBV2 with TRBJ2-1, with D tentatively TRBD2 (5 bases). The CDR3 runs to 17 residues. Trimming shortened V by 5 bases and J by 6 bases, and 23 bases separated the two germline ends. Germline V gives CDR1 SNHLY, CDR2 FYNNEI. CDR3 sequence reads: CASSINPGLPLGNEQFF. The CDR3 bases are TGTGCCAGCAGTATAAATCCCGGACTCCCATTGGGCAATGAGCAGTTCTTC. The whole variable domain, remainder taken from reference TRBV2 and TRBJ2-1, is EPEVTQTPSHQVTQMGQEVILRCVPISNHLYFYWYRQILGQKVEFLVSFYNNEISEKSEIFDDQFSVERPDGSNFTLKIRSTKLEDSAMYFCASSINPGLPLGNEQFFGPGTRLTVL.

This clonotype was detected a few times. The chain is built from TRBV7-6 and TRBJ2-5, with TRBD1 as a possible D gene (5 bases). Germline CDR1 reads SGHVS; CDR2 reads FNYEAQ. The CDR3 totals 14 residues. The V and J ends lost 1 base and 3 bases respectively, with 9 bases between them. The CDR3 nucleotides are TGTGCCAGCAGCTTAGTAACAGGCGAAGAGACCCAGTACTTC. As protein: CASSLVTGEETQYF.

This clonotype was detected a few times. A junction boundary mismatches the germline segment, possibly from a read error. This chain connects TRBV7-9 to TRBJ1-3; D is possibly TRBD1 (5 bases). The CDR3 runs to 15 residues. The V gene's germline CDR1 is SEHNR and CDR2 FQNEAQ (reference sequence). The CDR3 sequence is CASSPRGISGNTIYF. The CDR3 DNA reads TGTGCCAGCAGCCCCCGGGGGATCTCTGGGAACACCATATATTTT.

V usage is TRBV12-5 and J usage is TRBJ2-5, with 12 bases matching TRBD2. V was pared by 4 bases and J by 2 bases, with 8 bases of the junction left unmatched. The CDR3 runs 17 residues. CDR1 is LGHNT and CDR2 is FRNRAP in the germline V gene. The CDR3 sequence: CASGSPSGTSGQETQYF. In DNA form, the CDR3 reads TGTGCTAGTGGTTCTCCCTCCGGGACTAGCGGGCAAGAGACCCAGTACTTC.

This clonotype was seen a few times. The rearrangement links TRBV24-1 to TRBJ2-5, with TRBD1 matching over 8 bases. This CDR3 comprises 13 residues. The germline gives CDR1 KGHDR, CDR2 SFDVKD. V lost 4 bases and J lost 9; bases outside the gene matches: 6. CDR3 coding DNA: TGTGCCACCAGTGACCCGGACAGGGACGCCCAGTACTTC. Its protein product is CATSDPDRDAQYF.

The genes are TRBV4-1 and TRBJ1-1; the D is unclear. V was pared by 6 bases and J by 0 bases, with 17 bases between. CDR3 length: 16 residues. Germline CDR1 MGHRA, CDR2 YSYEKL. CDR3 nucleotides: TGCGCCAGCAGATTCGGTGTCGTGGGGATGAACACTGAAGCTTTCTTT. This encodes CASRFGVVGMNTEAFF.

The rearrangement links TRBV12-3 or TRBV12-4 to TRBJ2-7; 9 bases map to TRBD1. CDR3 length equals 14 residues. Trimming took 5 bases from V and 8 from J; bases not matched to a gene: 10. The CDR3 spells CASSPRDRAKKQYF. Here the CDR3 DNA reads TGTGCCAGCAGTCCCCGGGACAGGGCTAAGAAGCAGTACTTC.

The CDR3 DNA reads as TGTGGGGAAGAGACCCAGTACTTC. It codes for CGEETQYF. The chain employs TRBV12-3 or TRBV12-4 and TRBJ2-5, with no clear D. CDR3 length: 8 residues.

The gene calls are TRBV7-2 and TRBJ2-7; possibly TRBD1 or TRBD2 for D (5 bases each). The CDR3 is 12 residues long. V lost 5 bases and J 3 bases, leaving 8 bases between the germline ends. Germline CDR1 reads SGHTA; CDR2 reads FQGNSA. CDR3 coding DNA: TGTGCCAGCAGCCGGGACGTCTACGAGCAGTACTTC. Encoded protein: CASSRDVYEQYF.

This clonotype showed up just a few times. The CDR3 DNA is TGCAGTGCTGGGAAGACTAGCGGGGGTATTAAGGGGCAGTTCTTC. Translated, it gives CSAGKTSGGIKGQFF. The chain links TRBV20-1 to TRBJ2-1; 12 bases map to TRBD2. Germline assignment: CDR1 DFQATT and CDR2 SNEGSKA (reference sequence). The CDR3 runs to 15 residues. Losses at the gene ends were 5 bases for V and 12 bases for J; bases not matched to a gene: 14.

The rearrangement links TRBV12-3 or TRBV12-4 to TRBJ2-1; D remains ambiguous. The CDR3 has 17 amino acids. V shed 3 bases and J shed 0 bases, with 15 bases lying between them. CDR3 amino acids: CASSFGQSTSSYNEQFF. CDR3 nucleotide sequence: TGTGCCAGCAGTTTCGGGCAGTCCACGAGCTCCTACAATGAGCAGTTCTTC.

This clonotype was counted only a few times. V gene TRBV5-1 combines with J gene TRBJ2-1, with D possibly TRBD1 on 6 matching bases. The CDR3 is 13 residues long. Germline lookup yields CDR1 SGHRS and CDR2 YFSETQ. The germline V and J ends were trimmed by 0 bases and 5 bases, with 6 bases remaining between them. The CDR3 DNA follows: TGCGCCAGCAGCTTGGGGACAGACAATGAGCAGTTCTTC. Amino acids: CASSLGTDNEQFF.

Only a few counts were recorded for this clonotype. This chain joins TRBV18 and TRBJ2-5; possibly TRBD1 for D (5 bases). The CDR3 consists of 14 residues. The germline CDR1 and CDR2 sequences are KGHSH and LQKENI. The ends were cut back, 2 bases at V and 5 bases at J, with 12 bases in the middle. DNA of the CDR3: TGTGCCAGCTCACCATCACAGGCGAGGGAGACCCAGTACTTC. Its protein is CASSPSQARETQYF.

In its sample, this clonotype was seen a few times. CDR3 residues: CASSLGRGNYGYTF. DNA of the CDR3: TGCGCCAGCAGCTTGGGCAGGGGTAACTATGGCTACACCTTC. The genes are TRBV5-1 and TRBJ1-2; maybe TRBD1 (6 bases). This CDR3 contains 14 residues. With 0 bases removed from V and 1 base from J, the gap between germline ends came to 7 bases. CDR1 is SGHRS, CDR2 YFSETQ, per germline.

The rearrangement links TRBV9 to TRBJ2-3; TRBD2 matches at 8 bases. Germline V gene data show CDR1 as SGDLS and CDR2 as YYNGEE. The CDR3 loop spans 17 amino acids. With V trimmed by 0 bases and J by 0 bases, 6 bases remained unmatched. CDR3 residues: CASSVVGSGGSTDTQYF. In nucleotides, the CDR3 is TGTGCCAGCAGCGTAGTCGGGAGCGGGGGAAGCACAGATACGCAGTATTTT.